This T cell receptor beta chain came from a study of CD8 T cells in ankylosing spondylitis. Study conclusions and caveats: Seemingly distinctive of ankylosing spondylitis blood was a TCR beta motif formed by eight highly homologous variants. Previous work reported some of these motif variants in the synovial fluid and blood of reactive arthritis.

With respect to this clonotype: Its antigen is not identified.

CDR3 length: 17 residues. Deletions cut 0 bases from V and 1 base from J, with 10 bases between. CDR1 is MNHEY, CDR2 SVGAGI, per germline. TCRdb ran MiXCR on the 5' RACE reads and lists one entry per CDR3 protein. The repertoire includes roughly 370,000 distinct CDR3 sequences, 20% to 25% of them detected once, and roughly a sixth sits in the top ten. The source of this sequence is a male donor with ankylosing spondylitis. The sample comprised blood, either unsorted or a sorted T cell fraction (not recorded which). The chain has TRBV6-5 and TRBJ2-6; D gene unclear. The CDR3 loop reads CASSYSADRSGANVLTF. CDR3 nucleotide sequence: TGTGCCAGCAGTTACTCGGCAGATAGATCTGGGGCCAACGTCCTGACTTTC.